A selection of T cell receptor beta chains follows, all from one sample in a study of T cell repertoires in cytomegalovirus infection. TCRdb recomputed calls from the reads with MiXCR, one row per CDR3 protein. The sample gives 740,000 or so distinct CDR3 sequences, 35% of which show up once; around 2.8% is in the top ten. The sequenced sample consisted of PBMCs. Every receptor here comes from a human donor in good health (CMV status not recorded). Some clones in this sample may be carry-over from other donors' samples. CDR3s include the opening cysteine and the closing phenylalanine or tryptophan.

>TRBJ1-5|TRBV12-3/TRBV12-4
CASSDDRGVGQPQHF
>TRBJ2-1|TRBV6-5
CASRRIAGTRSYNEQFF
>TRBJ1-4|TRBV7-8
CASSLVLREKLFF
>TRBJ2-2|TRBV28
CASSGVGGRASAGELFF
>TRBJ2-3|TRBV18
CASSLRDRVFDTQYF
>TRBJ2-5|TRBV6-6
CASSPQGFLETQYF
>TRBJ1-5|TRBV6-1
CASRRTGTGQPQHF
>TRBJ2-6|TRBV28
CASSLVGLSQTGANVLTF
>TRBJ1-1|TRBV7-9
CASSPRTGGPEAFF
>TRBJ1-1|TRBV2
CASREGEANTEAFF
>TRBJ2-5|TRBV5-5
CASSGGLAGGSGQETQYF
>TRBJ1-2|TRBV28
CATYNRGNNYGYTF
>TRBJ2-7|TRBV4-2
CASSQGDSESYEQYF
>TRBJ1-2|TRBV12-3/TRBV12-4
CASSSPGAVTF
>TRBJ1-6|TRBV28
CASSQDDREYSPLHF
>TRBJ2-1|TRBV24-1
CATSDPGSPGNEQFF